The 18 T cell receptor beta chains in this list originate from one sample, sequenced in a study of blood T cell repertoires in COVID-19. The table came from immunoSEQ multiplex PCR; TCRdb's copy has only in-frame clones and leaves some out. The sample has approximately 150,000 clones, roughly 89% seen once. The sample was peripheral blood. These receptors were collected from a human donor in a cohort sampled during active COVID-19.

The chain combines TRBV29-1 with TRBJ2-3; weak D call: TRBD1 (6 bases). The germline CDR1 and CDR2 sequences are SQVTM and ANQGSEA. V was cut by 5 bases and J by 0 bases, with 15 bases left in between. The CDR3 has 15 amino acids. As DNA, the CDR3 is TGCAGCGTTCATCCCCGAAGGGGGAGCACAGATACGCAGTATTTT. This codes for CSVHPRRGSTDTQYF.

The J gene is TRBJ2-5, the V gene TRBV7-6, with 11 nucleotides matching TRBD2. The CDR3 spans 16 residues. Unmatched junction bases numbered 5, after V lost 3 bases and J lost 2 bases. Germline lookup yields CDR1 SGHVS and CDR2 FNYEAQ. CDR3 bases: TGTGCCAGCAGCTTCCGCCTAGCGGGGGGTCAAGAGACCCAGTACTTC. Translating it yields CASSFRLAGGQETQYF.

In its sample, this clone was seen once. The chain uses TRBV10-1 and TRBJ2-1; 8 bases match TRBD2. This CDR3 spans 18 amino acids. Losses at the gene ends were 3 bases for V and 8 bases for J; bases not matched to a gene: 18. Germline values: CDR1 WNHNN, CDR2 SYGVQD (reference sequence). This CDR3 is CASSELGTRFTQIYEQFF. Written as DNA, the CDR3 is TGCGCCAGCAGTGAACTTGGGACTAGATTTACCCAAATCTATGAGCAGTTCTTC.

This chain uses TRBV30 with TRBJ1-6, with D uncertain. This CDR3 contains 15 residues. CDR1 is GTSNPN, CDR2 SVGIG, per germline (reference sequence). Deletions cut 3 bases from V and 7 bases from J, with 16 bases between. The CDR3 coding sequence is TGTGCCTGGAGCGTACGCGGCACCTTAAATTCACCCCTCCACTTT. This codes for CAWSVRGTLNSPLHF.

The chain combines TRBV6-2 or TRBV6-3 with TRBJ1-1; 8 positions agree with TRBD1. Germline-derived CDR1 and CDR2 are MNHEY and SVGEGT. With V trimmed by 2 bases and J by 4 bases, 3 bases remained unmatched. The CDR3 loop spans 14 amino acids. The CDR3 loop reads CASSYITGGTEAFF. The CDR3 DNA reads TGTGCCAGCAGTTACATTACAGGGGGCACTGAAGCTTTCTTT.

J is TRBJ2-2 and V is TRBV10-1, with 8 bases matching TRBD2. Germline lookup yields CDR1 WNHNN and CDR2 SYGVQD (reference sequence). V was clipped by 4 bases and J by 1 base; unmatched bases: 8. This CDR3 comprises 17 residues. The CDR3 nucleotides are TGCGCCAGCAGTGGAGGTCAGCGGGGGCGGAACACCGGGGAGCTGTTTTTT. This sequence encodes CASSGGQRGRNTGELFF.

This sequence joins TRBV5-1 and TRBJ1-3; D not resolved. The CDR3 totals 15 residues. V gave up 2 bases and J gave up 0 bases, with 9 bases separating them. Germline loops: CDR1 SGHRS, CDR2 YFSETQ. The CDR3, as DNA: TGCGCCAGCAGCTTAAGCGGATACTCTGGAAACACCATATATTTT. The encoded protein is CASSLSGYSGNTIYF.

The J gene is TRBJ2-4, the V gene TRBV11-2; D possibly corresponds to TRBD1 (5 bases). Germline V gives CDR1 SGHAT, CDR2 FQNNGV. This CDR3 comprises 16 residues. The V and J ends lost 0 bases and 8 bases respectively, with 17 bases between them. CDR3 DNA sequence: TGTGCCAGCAGCTTAGATCAAAAGGGGTATATACACATTCAGTACTTC. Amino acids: CASSLDQKGYIHIQYF. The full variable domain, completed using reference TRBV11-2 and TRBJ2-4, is EAGVAQSPRYKIIEKRQSVAFWCNPISGHATLYWYQQILGQGPKLLIQFQNNGVVDDSQLPKDRFSAERLKGVDSTLKIQPAKLEDSAVYLCASSLDQKGYIHIQYFGAGTRLSVL.

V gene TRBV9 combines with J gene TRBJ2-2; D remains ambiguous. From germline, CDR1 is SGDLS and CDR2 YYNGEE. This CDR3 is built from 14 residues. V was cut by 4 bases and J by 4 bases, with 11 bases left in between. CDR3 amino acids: CASSPRDFTGELFF. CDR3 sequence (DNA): TGTGCCAGCAGCCCCAGAGACTTCACCGGGGAGCTGTTTTTT.

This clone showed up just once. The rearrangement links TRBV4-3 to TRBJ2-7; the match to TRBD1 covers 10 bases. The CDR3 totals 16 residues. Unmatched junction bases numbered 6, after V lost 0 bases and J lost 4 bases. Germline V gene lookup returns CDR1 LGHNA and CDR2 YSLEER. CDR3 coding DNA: TGCGCCAGCAGCCAAGAGTGGAGGACAGGGGGATACGAGCAGTACTTC. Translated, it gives CASSQEWRTGGYEQYF.

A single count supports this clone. The chain's CDR3 is CASSEWEASGGSSYEQYF. The CDR3 DNA follows: TGTGCCAGCAGTGAATGGGAGGCTAGCGGAGGGAGCTCCTACGAGCAGTACTTC. V gene TRBV6-1 combines with J gene TRBJ2-7, with 7 bases lining up with TRBD2. This CDR3 spans 18 amino acids. Looked up from germline, CDR1 is MNHNS and CDR2 is SASEGT. V trimming: 2 bases; J trimming: 0 bases; junction bases outside the gene matches: 13.

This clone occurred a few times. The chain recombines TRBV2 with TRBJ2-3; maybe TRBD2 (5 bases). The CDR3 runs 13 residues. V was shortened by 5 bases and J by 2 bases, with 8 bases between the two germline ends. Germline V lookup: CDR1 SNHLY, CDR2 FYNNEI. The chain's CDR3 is CASSLDYTDTQYF. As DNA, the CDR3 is TGTGCCAGCAGTCTTGACTACACAGATACGCAGTATTTT. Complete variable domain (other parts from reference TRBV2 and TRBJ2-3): EPEVTQTPSHQVTQMGQEVILRCVPISNHLYFYWYRQILGQKVEFLVSFYNNEISEKSEIFDDQFSVERPDGSNFTLKIRSTKLEDSAMYFCASSLDYTDTQYFGPGTRLTVL.

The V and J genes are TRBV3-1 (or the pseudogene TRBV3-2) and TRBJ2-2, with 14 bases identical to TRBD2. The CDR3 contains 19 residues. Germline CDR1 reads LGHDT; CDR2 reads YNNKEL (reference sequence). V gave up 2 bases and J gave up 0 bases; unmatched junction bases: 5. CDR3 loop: CASSQWGLAGETNTGELFF. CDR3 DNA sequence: TGTGCCAGCAGCCAATGGGGACTAGCGGGGGAAACGAACACCGGGGAGCTGTTTTTT.

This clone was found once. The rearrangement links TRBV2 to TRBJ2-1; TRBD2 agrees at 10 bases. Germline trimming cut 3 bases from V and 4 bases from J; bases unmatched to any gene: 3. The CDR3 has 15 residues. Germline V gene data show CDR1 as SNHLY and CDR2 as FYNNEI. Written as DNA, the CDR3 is TGTGCCAGCAGTGATGCACTAGCGGGGTACAATGAGCAGTTCTTC. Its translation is CASSDALAGYNEQFF.

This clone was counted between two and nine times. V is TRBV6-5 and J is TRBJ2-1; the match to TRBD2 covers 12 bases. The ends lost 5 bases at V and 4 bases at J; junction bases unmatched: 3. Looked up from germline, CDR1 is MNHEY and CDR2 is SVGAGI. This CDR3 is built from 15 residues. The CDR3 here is CASSPLAGGYNEQFF. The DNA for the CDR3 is TGTGCCAGCAGTCCACTAGCGGGGGGTTACAATGAGCAGTTCTTC.

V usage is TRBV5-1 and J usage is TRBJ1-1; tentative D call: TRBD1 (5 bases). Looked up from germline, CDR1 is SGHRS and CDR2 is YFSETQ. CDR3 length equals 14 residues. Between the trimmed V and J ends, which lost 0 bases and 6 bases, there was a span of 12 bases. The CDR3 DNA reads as TGCGCCAGCAGCTTGGCTATGGAAGGGGCTGAAGCTTTCTTT. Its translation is CASSLAMEGAEAFF. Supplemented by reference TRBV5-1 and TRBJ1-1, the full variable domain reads KAGVTQTPRYLIKTRGQQVTLSCSPISGHRSVSWYQQTPGQGLQFLFEYFSETQRNKGNFPGRFSGRQFSNSRSEMNVSTLELGDSALYLCASSLAMEGAEAFFGQGTRLTVV.

The CDR3 DNA follows: TGCGCCAGCAGCCAAGCGGTTTGGGGGGGCGACGAGCAGTACTTC. It encodes CASSQAVWGGDEQYF. The rearrangement joins TRBV4-1 to TRBJ2-7, with D possibly TRBD2 on 7 matching bases. Germline-derived CDR1 and CDR2 are MGHRA and YSYEKL. The CDR3 runs 15 residues. Trimming shortened V by 1 base and J by 5 bases, and 15 bases separated the two germline ends.

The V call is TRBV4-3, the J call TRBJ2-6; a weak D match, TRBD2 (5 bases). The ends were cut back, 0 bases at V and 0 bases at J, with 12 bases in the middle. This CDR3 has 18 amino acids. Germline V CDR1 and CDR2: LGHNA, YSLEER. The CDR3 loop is CASSQDPEGPSGANVLTF. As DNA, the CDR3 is TGCGCCAGCAGCCAAGATCCAGAGGGTCCCTCTGGGGCCAACGTCCTGACTTTC.